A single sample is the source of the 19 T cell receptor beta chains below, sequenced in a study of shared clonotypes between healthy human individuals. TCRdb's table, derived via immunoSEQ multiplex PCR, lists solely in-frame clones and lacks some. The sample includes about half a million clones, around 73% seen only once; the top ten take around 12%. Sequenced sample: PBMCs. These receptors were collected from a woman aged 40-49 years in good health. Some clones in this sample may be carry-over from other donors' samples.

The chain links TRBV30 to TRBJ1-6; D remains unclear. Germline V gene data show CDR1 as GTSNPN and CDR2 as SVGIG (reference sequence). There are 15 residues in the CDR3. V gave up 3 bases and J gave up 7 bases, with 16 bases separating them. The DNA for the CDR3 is TGTGCCTGGAGGTCCGGGCACCCGTACAATTCACCCCTCCACTTT. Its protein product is CAWRSGHPYNSPLHF.

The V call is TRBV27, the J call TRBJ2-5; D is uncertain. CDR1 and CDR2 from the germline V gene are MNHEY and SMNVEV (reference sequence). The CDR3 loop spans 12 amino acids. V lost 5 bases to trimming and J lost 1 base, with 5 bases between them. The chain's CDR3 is CASSPLQETQYF. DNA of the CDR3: TGTGCCAGCAGTCCTCTCCAAGAGACCCAGTACTTC.

The CDR3 here is CASSEAGDNEKLFF. CDR3 DNA sequence: TGTGCCAGCAGTGAAGCGGGGGATAATGAAAAACTGTTTTTT. The chain combines TRBV2 with TRBJ1-4; a weak D match, TRBD1 (5 bases). The CDR3 is made up of 14 amino acids. CDR1 is SNHLY and CDR2 is FYNNEI in the germline V gene. V lost 0 bases and J 4 bases, leaving 6 bases between the germline ends.

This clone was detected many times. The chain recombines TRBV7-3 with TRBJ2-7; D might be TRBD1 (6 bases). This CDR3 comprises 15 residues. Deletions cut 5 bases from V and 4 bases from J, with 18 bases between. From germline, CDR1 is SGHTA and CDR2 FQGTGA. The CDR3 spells CASSLPQGRSYEQYF. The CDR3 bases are TGTGCCAGCAGCCTTCCCCAGGGGCGGAGTTACGAGCAGTACTTC.

This CDR3 reads CASSSSRREAGETQYF. In DNA form, the CDR3 reads TGTGCCAGCAGCTCATCACGGCGGGAGGCGGGAGAGACCCAGTACTTC. V usage is TRBV5-4 and J usage is TRBJ2-5; 8 positions agree with TRBD2. The CDR3 loop spans 16 amino acids. V trimming: 3 bases; J trimming: 4 bases; junction bases outside the gene matches: 11. The V gene's germline CDR1 is SGHNT and CDR2 YYREEE (reference sequence).

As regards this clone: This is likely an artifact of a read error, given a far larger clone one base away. In nucleotides, the CDR3 is TGCAGCGAGTACTCAAACTATGGCTACACCTTC. It specifies CSEYSNYGYTF. The rearrangement uses TRBV29-1 and TRBJ1-2; D is unclear. The CDR3 sequence is 11 residues long. The V end was cut by 7 bases, the J end by 2 bases, with 8 bases between. Germline V gives CDR1 SQVTM, CDR2 ANQGSEA.

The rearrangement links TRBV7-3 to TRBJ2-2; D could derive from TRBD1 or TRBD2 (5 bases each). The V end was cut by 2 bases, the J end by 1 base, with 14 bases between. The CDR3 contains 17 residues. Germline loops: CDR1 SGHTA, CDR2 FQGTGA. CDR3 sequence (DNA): TGTGCCAGCAGCTTACGGGTCGGGGCCCTGAACACCGGGGAGCTGTTTTTT. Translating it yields CASSLRVGALNTGELFF.

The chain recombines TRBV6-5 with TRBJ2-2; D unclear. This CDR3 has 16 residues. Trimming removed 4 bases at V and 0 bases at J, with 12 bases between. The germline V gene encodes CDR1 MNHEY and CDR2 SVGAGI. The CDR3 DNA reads TGTGCCAGCAGTTTTCTTGGCGCCGCGAACACCGGGGAGCTGTTTTTT. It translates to CASSFLGAANTGELFF.

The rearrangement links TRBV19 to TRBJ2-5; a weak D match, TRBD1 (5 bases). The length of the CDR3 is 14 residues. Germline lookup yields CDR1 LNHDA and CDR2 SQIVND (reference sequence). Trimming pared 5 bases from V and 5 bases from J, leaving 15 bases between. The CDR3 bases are TGTGCCAGTAGTTTTTTAGGGGCGGAGGAGACCCAGTACTTC. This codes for CASSFLGAEETQYF. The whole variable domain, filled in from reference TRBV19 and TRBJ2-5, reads DGGITQSPKYLFRKEGQNVTLSCEQNLNHDAMYWYRQDPGQGLRLIYYSQIVNDFQKGDIAEGYSVSREKKESFPLTVTSAQKNPTAFYLCASSFLGAEETQYFGPGTRLLVL.

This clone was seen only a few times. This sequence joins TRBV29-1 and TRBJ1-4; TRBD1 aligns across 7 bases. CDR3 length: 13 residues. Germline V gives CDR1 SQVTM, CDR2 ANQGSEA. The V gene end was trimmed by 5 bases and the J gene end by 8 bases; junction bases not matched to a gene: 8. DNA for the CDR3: TGCAGCGTTAAGGGACAGATTGACGAAAAACTGTTTTTT. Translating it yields CSVKGQIDEKLFF.

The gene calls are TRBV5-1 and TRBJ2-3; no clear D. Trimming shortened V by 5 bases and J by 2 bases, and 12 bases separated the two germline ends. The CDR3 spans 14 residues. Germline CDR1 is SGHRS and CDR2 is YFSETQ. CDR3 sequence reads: CASRASATTDTQYF. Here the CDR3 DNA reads TGCGCCAGCAGGGCCTCAGCGACCACAGATACGCAGTATTTT.

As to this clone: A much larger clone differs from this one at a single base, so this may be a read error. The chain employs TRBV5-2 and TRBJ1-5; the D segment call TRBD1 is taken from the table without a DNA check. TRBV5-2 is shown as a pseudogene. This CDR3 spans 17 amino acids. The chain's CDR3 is CASSHPTGQWINQPQHF. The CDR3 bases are TGTGCCAGCAGCCATCCAACAGGACAGTGGATCAATCAGCCCCAGCATTTT.

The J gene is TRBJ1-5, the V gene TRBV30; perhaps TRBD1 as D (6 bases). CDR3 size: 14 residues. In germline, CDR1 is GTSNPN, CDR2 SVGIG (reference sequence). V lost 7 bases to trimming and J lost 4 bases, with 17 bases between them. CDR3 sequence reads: CASSSWDTNQPQHF. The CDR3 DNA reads TGTGCCTCGTCGTCGTGGGACACAAATCAGCCCCAGCATTTT.

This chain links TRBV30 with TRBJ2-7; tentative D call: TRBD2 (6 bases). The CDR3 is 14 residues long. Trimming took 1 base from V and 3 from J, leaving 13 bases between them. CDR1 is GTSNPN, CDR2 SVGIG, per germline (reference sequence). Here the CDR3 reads CAWSGRLVDYEQYF. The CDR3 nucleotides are TGTGCCTGGAGTGGTAGACTAGTCGACTACGAGCAGTACTTC.

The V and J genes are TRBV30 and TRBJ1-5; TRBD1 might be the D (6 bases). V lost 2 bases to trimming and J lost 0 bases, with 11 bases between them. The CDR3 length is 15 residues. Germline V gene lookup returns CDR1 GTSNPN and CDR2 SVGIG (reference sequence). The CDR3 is CAWSPGAYSNQPQHF. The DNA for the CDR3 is TGTGCCTGGAGTCCAGGGGCCTATAGCAATCAGCCCCAGCATTTT.

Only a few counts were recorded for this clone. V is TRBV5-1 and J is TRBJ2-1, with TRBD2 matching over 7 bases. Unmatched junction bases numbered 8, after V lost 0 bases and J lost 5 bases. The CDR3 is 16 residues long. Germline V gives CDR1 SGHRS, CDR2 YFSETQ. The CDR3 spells CASSLGYSGLDNEQFF. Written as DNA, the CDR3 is TGCGCCAGCAGCTTGGGATATAGCGGGCTTGACAATGAGCAGTTCTTC.

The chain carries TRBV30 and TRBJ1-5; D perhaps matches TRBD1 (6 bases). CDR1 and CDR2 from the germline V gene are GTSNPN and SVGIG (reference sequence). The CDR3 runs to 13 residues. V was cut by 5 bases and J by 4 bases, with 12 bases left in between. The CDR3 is CAWAGDINQPQHF. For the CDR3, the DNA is TGTGCCTGGGCAGGGGACATAAATCAGCCCCAGCATTTT.

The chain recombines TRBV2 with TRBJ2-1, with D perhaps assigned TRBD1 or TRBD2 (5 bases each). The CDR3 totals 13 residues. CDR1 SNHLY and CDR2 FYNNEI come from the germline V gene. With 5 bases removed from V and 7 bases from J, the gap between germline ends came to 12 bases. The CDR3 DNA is TGTGCCAGCAGTCTGGGGGTGGGGAATGAGCAGTTCTTC. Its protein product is CASSLGVGNEQFF.

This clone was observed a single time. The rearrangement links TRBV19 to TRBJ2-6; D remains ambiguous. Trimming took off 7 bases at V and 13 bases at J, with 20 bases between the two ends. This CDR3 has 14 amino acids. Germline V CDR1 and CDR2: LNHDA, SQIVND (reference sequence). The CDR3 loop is CASKSRPEQRVLTF. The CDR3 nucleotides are TGTGCCAGTAAGAGCAGACCCGAACAGCGAGTCCTGACTTTC. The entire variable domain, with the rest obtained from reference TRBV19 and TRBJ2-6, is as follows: DGGITQSPKYLFRKEGQNVTLSCEQNLNHDAMYWYRQDPGQGLRLIYYSQIVNDFQKGDIAEGYSVSREKKESFPLTVTSAQKNPTAFYLCASKSRPEQRVLTFGAGSRLTVL.